A selection of T cell receptor beta chains follows, all from one sample in a study of Graves' ophthalmopathy and Graves' hyperthyroidism. TCRdb re-derived calls from the multiplex PCR reads in MiXCR, one entry per CDR3 protein. The sample lists 740,000 or so distinct CDR3 sequences, around 40% occurring once. Input material: peripheral blood. All receptors derive from an adult man with Graves' ophthalmopathy. CDR3s leave out the opening cysteine and the closing phenylalanine or tryptophan.

J: TRBJ1-4
V: TRBV7-6
CDR3: ASRPPGRNNEKLF

J: TRBJ2-7
V: TRBV19
CDR3: ASSENNYEQY

J: TRBJ1-1
V: TRBV2
CDR3: ASSEARNGVDTEAF

J: TRBJ2-6
V: TRBV29-1
CDR3: SVAGQGATGANVLT

J: TRBJ1-5
V: TRBV24-1
CDR3: ATSDGQGTYSNQPQH

J: TRBJ2-5
V: TRBV10-3
CDR3: ASSDPGAKTQY

J: TRBJ2-5
V: TRBV2
CDR3: ASTREQETQY

J: TRBJ2-3
V: TRBV7-9
CDR3: ASSLRLAGSTDTQY

J: TRBJ2-7
V: TRBV29-1
CDR3: SDRLAGVHEQY

J: TRBJ2-2
V: TRBV7-8
CDR3: ASSPPLQNTGELF

J: TRBJ2-7
V: TRBV2
CDR3: ASSPAGGTGGSGPY

J: TRBJ1-2
V: TRBV6-4
CDR3: ASSPGGENYGYT

J: TRBJ2-7
V: TRBV9
CDR3: ASSGTAGATYEQY

J: TRBJ1-1
V: TRBV7-4
CDR3: ASSRTAEGAEAF

J: TRBJ1-5
V: TRBV24-1
CDR3: ATSDPPDRASNQPQH

J: TRBJ2-7
V: TRBV20-1
CDR3: SAPVGGQGSYEQY

J: TRBJ2-3
V: TRBV29-1
CDR3: SVEHRSTDTQY

J: TRBJ2-5
V: TRBV25-1
CDR3: ASRRTDQETQY

J: TRBJ2-7
V: TRBV10-3
CDR3: AISGASGRPYEQY

J: TRBJ1-1
V: TRBV15
CDR3: ATSITGLTEAF

J: TRBJ1-2
V: TRBV7-9
CDR3: ASSQGGRTGGYT

J: TRBJ1-6
V: TRBV7-8
CDR3: ASSLVGDRVYNSPLH

J: TRBJ1-1
V: TRBV24-1
CDR3: ASRLGPGTEAF

J: TRBJ1-2
V: TRBV7-9
CDR3: ASSLARDGGHYGYT

J: TRBJ2-7
V: TRBV2
CDR3: ASSLLRTASYEQY

J: TRBJ1-2
V: TRBV20-1
CDR3: SASGDNGVAFYGYT

J: TRBJ1-2
V: TRBV29-1
CDR3: SGKGGNDRPYGYT

J: TRBJ2-7
V: TRBV14
CDR3: ASSQAGQFYEQY

J: TRBJ2-7
V: TRBV7-9
CDR3: ASSSGAEWLYEQY

J: TRBJ1-2
V: TRBV7-2
CDR3: ASSPRGVQGKGYT

J: TRBJ2-5
V: TRBV7-6
CDR3: ASSSMTVETQY

J: TRBJ1-2
V: TRBV10-3
CDR3: AISVGTGYGYT

J: TRBJ2-5
V: TRBV5-6
CDR3: ASSLVQPQETQY

J: TRBJ1-6
V: TRBV25-1
CDR3: ASQRTSGVTNSPLH

J: TRBJ2-5
V: TRBV7-9
CDR3: ASSHRTGAETQY

J: TRBJ2-1
V: TRBV29-1
CDR3: SLAGLNEQF

J: TRBJ1-1
V: TRBV9
CDR3: ASSPRGVNTEAF

J: TRBJ2-1
V: TRBV24-1
CDR3: ATSVQYNEQF

J: TRBJ1-5
V: TRBV7-8
CDR3: ASSRAGRDRDPQH

J: TRBJ1-2
V: TRBV7-9
CDR3: ASNPGTDYGYT

J: TRBJ2-2
V: TRBV10-3
CDR3: AIRGRDNTGELF

J: TRBJ1-4
V: TRBV29-1
CDR3: SVERAREKLF